Presented here are 8 T cell receptor beta chains from one specimen sequenced in a study of blood T cell repertoires in COVID-19. TCRdb keeps only in-frame clones here, not all; method: immunoSEQ multiplex PCR. The sample yields about 200,000 clones, roughly 80% seen once. The sample was peripheral blood. The receptors derive from an elderly woman with acute or convalescent COVID-19.

The chain couples TRBV6-2 or TRBV6-3 to TRBJ2-3, with 9 nucleotides matching TRBD2. Germline V gene sequence: CDR1 MNHEY, CDR2 SVGEGT. The CDR3 length is 14 residues. J lost 3 bases, V lost 6 bases, and 4 bases had no gene match. CDR3 DNA: TGTGCCAGCAGCGATAGCGGGGGAACAGATACGCAGTATTTT. Amino acids: CASSDSGGTDTQYF.

This clone was seen more than once but under ten times. This chain joins TRBV19 and TRBJ1-6; TRBD1 aligns across 7 bases. This CDR3 is built from 14 residues. Trimming removed 7 bases from V and 9 bases from J; junction bases left unmatched: 9. Germline V gene lookup returns CDR1 LNHDA and CDR2 SQIVND (reference sequence). In DNA, the CDR3 is TGTGCCAGTACGACGACAGGGATCAGTTCACCCCTCCACTTT. As protein: CASTTTGISSPLHF.

This clone came up once. V and J are TRBV3-1 (or the pseudogene TRBV3-2) and TRBJ2-7; 16 bases are shared with TRBD2. The CDR3 loop spans 18 amino acids. The V gene end was trimmed by 4 bases and the J gene end by 5 bases; junction bases not matched to a gene: 11. Germline CDR1 is LGHDT and CDR2 is YNNKEL (reference sequence). The CDR3 region is CASSPPGLAGGLSHEQYF. CDR3 sequence (DNA): TGTGCCAGCAGCCCCCCGGGACTAGCGGGGGGGCTTAGCCACGAGCAGTACTTC.

This clone was seen only once. This chain joins TRBV6-5 and TRBJ1-5; TRBD1 agrees at 7 bases. This CDR3 spans 14 amino acids. From germline, CDR1 is MNHEY and CDR2 SVGAGI. Trimming cost V 7 bases and J 8 bases; bases outside gene matches: 11. CDR3 region: CASNWAGGNEPQHF. CDR3 coding DNA: TGTGCCAGCAACTGGGCAGGGGGAAATGAGCCCCAGCATTTT.

The table lists this clone with a count of one. The chain uses TRBV6-2 or TRBV6-3 and TRBJ2-5; D may be TRBD2 (6 bases). The CDR3 has 14 amino acids. V lost 2 bases, J lost 4 bases, and 11 bases lay in between. CDR1 MNHEY and CDR2 SVGEGT come from the germline V gene. The CDR3 sequence: CASSYRRGGETQYF. The CDR3 nucleotides read TGTGCCAGCAGTTACCGGCGGGGAGGAGAGACCCAGTACTTC.

This chain joins TRBV7-2 and TRBJ2-3; D is ambiguous. The germline V gene encodes CDR1 SGHTA and CDR2 FQGNSA. The V gene lost 2 bases and the J gene lost 7 bases, with 10 bases spanning the gap. CDR3 length: 13 residues. CDR3 nucleotides: TGTGCCAGCAGCTTACGGGTAACTCATACGCAGTATTTT. Translated, it gives CASSLRVTHTQYF.

V usage is TRBV10-1 and J usage is TRBJ2-1, with 8 nucleotides matching TRBD1. The trim removed 2 bases at V and 9 bases at J, leaving 3 bases unmatched. Per germline, CDR1 WNHNN and CDR2 SYGVQD (reference sequence). CDR3 length: 13 amino acids. The chain's CDR3 is CASSETGGGEQFF. The CDR3, as DNA: TGCGCCAGCAGTGAGACAGGGGGAGGTGAGCAGTTCTTC.

The chain links TRBV27 to TRBJ2-5; possibly TRBD1 for D (5 bases). The CDR3 has 14 residues. The germline V gene encodes CDR1 MNHEY and CDR2 SMNVEV (reference sequence). V was trimmed by 5 bases and J by 2 bases, leaving 12 bases between them. DNA for the CDR3: TGTGCCAGCAGTCCCGTAGGGGATCAAGAGACCCAGTACTTC. Translation gives CASSPVGDQETQYF.